This T cell receptor (beta chain) was sequenced during a study of shared clonotypes between healthy human individuals (dated by TCRdb to 2020 to 2021). About the study as a whole: The cohort comprised a couple of women and a few men aged 18 to 49 years. For each donor, CD4 naive and CD4 memory were each given three plates, CD8 naive was given two plates, and CD8 memory was given one plate. To estimate repertoire size and how much clonotypes are shared between individuals, the study performed deep sequencing of blood TCR repertoires from 4 to 6 healthy adults. Libraries were prepared and TCR repertoires were sequenced by different laboratories using diverse techniques, in order to increase sequencing depth and limit assay-specific biases. Each donor's leukapheresis produced roughly between roughly 0.85 and 10 billion PBMCs.

The donors were healthy, HIV-negative adults with no recently reported acute infections or vaccinations. Every donor was a Caucasian adult living in Nashville, Tennessee, USA. Magnetic negative selection was used to enrich CD4+ T cells, after which naive cells were positively selected on CD45RA and the negative fraction became the memory subset. Blood was collected by leukapheresis, and PBMCs were isolated by Ficoll-Histopaque density gradient centrifugation and then cryopreserved in liquid nitrogen vapor phase. Analytical flow cytometry was used to check the purity and quantity of every magnetically sorted T cell population. Each sorted fraction had its genomic DNA isolated and then quantified by UV absorbance on a Nanodrop 2000c. The investigation overall reported the following: Naive subsets generally had larger estimated clonotype richness than memory subsets. Because the study included a small number of donors, the genetic and exposure-history diversity represented was limited. Pairwise subsampling led to the expectation that sequencing depth would affect the degree of clonotype sharing among donors. Compared with non-shared clonotypes, clonotypes shared by all four sorted-subset donors had higher generation probabilities. Approximately 5% of naive CD4, around 3.5% of naive CD8, 2.3% of memory CD4, and 0.4% of memory CD8 clonotypes were shared across a few donors. Incomplete sequencing was indicated by rarefaction of sorted-subset datasets, despite the large sequencing depth. Sampling was limited to blood, and TCR repertoires in tissue likely differ from TCR repertoires in blood.

In the case of this clone: No cognate antigen has been identified for it. Base-call qualities are not available, and no considerably larger clone is one nucleotide away.

Using the deep immunoSEQ assay, TCR CDR3 regions were amplified from genomic DNA by multiplex PCR. Genomic DNA extracted from each cell subset was distributed evenly over all wells of several immunoSEQ 96-well plates, and each plate served as one replicate. Each replicate PCR for sorted subsets received about 180 ng genomic DNA, equal to 28,000 or so T cell genomes. The purified libraries were quantified using a Qubit 3.0 fluorometer, sized with a Bioanalyzer 2100, and then quantified again using the KAPA Library Quantification kit. Every immunoSEQ 96-well plate was sequenced on a separate single-read 150-cycle Illumina NextSeq 550 flow cell. As for how the authors treated the data: Because the immunoSEQ output included only junctional sequences and no quality scores, the filtering could not be the same as the filtering used for full-length reads. To assign V/J genes and CDR3, sequences were annotated using PyIR, a Python wrapper for IgBLAST v1.9, with IMGT germline references. Any read was removed if the V/J assignment was weak (E-value above 1e-6), the CDR3 was missing, or the read contained stop codons, out-of-frame junctions, or ambiguous translated residues. A V3J clonotype was defined by an identical inferred V gene, J gene, and CDR3 amino acid sequence. The percentage overlap between two repertoires was calculated by dividing the number of shared unique clonotypes by the size of the smaller repertoire. Three approaches were used to assess repertoire richness: RTK rarefaction, the Chao1 estimator, and Recon v2.1 estimates of unobserved clonotypes. Generation probabilities were computed with OLGA for all TCRbeta clonotypes obtained by the gDNA method from several donors. TCRdb re-hosts the immuneACCESS table, in-frame sequences only. Its copies lack some clones; in the studies checked, an unresolved V gene accounts for under half of them, and the cause for the rest is not known. The V and J calls and the clone size are those of that table, but D and trimming were determined from the DNA. This sample comprises over a million clones, 95% to 99% of them detected only once. The ten largest account for 0.45% of the sample.

This TCR came from a man aged 25-45 years in good health. Source material: naive CD4+ T cells sorted from blood. What this sample's cell subset or site label stands for: CD45RA+ positively selected.

The nucleotides read TGTGCCAGTACGAGGGAATTGAACACTGAAGCTTTCTTT. It translates to CASTRELNTEAFF. The rearrangement joined TRBV11-2 to TRBJ1-1; no D segment can be confidently identified. V is cut by 9 bases and J by 0 bases, and the space between the germline ends is 11 bases. The germline V gene specifies SGHAT as CDR1 and FQNNGV as CDR2. Including cysteine and phenylalanine, the CDR3 has 13 amino acids. CDR3 DNA only is kept here, 39 bases in frame from base 1.